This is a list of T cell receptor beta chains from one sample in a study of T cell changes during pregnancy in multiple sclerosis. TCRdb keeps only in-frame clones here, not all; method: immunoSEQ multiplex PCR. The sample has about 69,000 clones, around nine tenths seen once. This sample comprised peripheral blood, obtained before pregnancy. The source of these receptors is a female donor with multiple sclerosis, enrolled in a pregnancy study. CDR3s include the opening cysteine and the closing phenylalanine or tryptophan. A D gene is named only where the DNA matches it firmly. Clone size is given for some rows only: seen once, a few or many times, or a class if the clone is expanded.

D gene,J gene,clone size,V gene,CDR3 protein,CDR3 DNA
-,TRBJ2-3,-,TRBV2,CASRTDGADTQYF,TGTGCGAGTAGAACTGACGGGGCAGATACGCAGTATTTT
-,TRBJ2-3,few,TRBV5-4,CASSLKDRRDNTDTQYF,TGTGCCAGCAGCCTAAAAGACCGCCGGGACAACACAGATACGCAGTATTTT
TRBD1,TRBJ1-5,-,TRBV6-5,CASRALDRGNQPQHF,TGTGCCAGCAGGGCCCTTGACAGGGGTAATCAGCCCCAGCATTTT
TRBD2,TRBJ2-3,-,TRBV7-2,CASSPLTGGPGTDTQYF,TGTGCCAGCAGCCCTCTGACGGGGGGGCCGGGCACAGATACGCAGTATTTT
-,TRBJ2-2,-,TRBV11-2,CASSLVGENTGELFF,TGTGCCAGCAGCTTAGTCGGAGAGAACACCGGGGAGCTGTTTTTT
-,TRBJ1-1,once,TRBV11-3,CASSLVVRRGAWINTEAFF,TGTGCCAGCAGCTTAGTTGTTCGACGGGGGGCTTGGATTAACACTGAAGCTTTCTTT
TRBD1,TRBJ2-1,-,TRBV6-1,CASSEPRDRSSYNEQFF,TGTGCCAGCAGTGAACCCCGGGACAGGAGCTCCTACAATGAGCAGTTCTTC
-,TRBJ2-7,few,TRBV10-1,CASSAGTGYEQYF,TGCGCCAGCAGTGCCGGGACTGGCTACGAGCAGTACTTC
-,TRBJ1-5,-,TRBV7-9,CASSPLGAMGNQPQHF,TGTGCCAGCAGCCCTTTGGGAGCTATGGGCAATCAGCCCCAGCATTTT
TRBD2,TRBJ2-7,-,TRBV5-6,CASSPRAGVDYEQYF,TGTGCCAGCAGCCCCCGGGCGGGGGTAGACTACGAGCAGTACTTC
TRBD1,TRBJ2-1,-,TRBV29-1,CSVDGTDYNEQFF,TGCAGCGTTGACGGGACAGACTACAATGAGCAGTTCTTC
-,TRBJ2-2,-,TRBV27,CASSPRNTGELFF,TGTGCCAGCAGCCCTCGGAACACCGGGGAGCTGTTTTTT
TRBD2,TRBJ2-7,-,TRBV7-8,CASSIPVREGREQYF,TGTGCCAGCAGCATACCGGTGCGGGAGGGCCGCGAGCAGTACTTC
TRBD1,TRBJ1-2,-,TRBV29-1,CSVDKGQNYGYTF,TGCAGCGTTGATAAGGGACAGAACTATGGCTACACCTTC
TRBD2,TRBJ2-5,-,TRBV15,CATSSRLAGETQYF,TGTGCCACCAGCAGTCGACTAGCGGGAGAAACCCAGTACTTC
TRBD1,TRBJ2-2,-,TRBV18,CASSPRQGKDTGELFF,TGTGCCAGCTCACCACGACAGGGGAAAGACACCGGGGAGCTGTTTTTT
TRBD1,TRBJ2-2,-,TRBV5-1,CASQGQGATGELFF,TGCGCCAGCCAGGGACAGGGGGCAACCGGGGAGCTGTTTTTT
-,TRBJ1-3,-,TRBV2,CASSEYKGEAGNTIYF,TGTGCCAGCAGTGAATATAAGGGAGAAGCTGGAAACACCATATATTTT
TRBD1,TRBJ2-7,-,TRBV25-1,CASSESGTVRGYEQYF,TGTGCCAGCAGTGAATCGGGGACAGTCCGAGGTTACGAGCAGTACTTC
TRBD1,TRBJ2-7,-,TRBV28,CASSSNRGRYF,TGTGCCAGCAGTTCCAACAGGGGGCGGTACTTC
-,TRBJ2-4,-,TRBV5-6,CASSLGGTGGGIQYF,TGTGCCAGCAGCTTGGGGGGTACGGGTGGAGGGATTCAGTACTTC
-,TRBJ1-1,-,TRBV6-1,CASSDRVVREAFF,TGTGCCAGCAGTGACAGGGTTGTTCGGGAAGCTTTCTTT
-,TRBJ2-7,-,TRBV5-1,CASSFEVPSYEQYF,TGCGCCAGCAGCTTTGAGGTTCCCTCCTACGAGCAGTACTTC
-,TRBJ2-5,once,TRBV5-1,CASSFPLLQGVEETQYF,TGCGCCAGCAGCTTCCCCCTACTACAGGGAGTCGAAGAGACCCAGTACTTC
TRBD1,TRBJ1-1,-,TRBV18,CASSQRTGENTEAFF,TGTGCCAGCTCACAAAGGACAGGCGAAAACACTGAAGCTTTCTTT
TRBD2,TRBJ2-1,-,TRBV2,CASSEAPRLAGGTRSYNEQFF,TGTGCCAGCAGTGAAGCGCCCAGGCTAGCGGGGGGCACCCGCTCCTACAATGAGCAGTTCTTC
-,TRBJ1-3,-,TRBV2,CARSSGDSGNTIYF,TGTGCCAGATCCTCGGGGGACTCTGGAAACACCATATATTTT
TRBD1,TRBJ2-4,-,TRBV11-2,CASSFTDRENQYF,TGTGCCAGCAGCTTCACGGACAGGGAGAACCAGTACTTC
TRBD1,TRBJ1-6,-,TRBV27,CASSLDRGPTQQIYSPLHF,TGTGCCAGCAGTCTCGACAGGGGGCCAACCCAACAGATATATTCACCCCTCCACTTT
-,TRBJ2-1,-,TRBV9,CASSVVPEYSYNEQFF,TGTGCCAGCAGCGTAGTACCAGAATACTCCTACAATGAGCAGTTCTTC
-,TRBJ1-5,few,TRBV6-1,CASTSGEGGGQPQHF,TGTGCCAGCACCTCAGGGGAGGGCGGCGGTCAGCCCCAGCATTTT
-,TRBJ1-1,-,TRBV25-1,CASSELARGRAFF,TGTGCCAGCAGTGAATTAGCAAGGGGCAGAGCTTTCTTT
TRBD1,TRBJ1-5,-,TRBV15,CATTTGGNQPQHF,TGTGCCACCACGACAGGGGGCAATCAGCCCCAGCATTTT
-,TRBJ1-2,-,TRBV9,CASSVQGGFIGYTF,TGTGCCAGCAGCGTACAGGGTGGGTTCATTGGCTACACCTTC
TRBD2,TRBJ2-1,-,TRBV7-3,CASSFLTSGGHEQFF,TGTGCCAGCAGCTTCCTGACTAGCGGGGGCCATGAGCAGTTCTTC
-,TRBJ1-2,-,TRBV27,CASSELGASNYGYTF,TGTGCCAGCAGCGAGCTAGGAGCGAGTAACTATGGCTACACCTTC
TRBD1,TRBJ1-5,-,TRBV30,CAWRAPATGSDQPQHF,TGTGCCTGGAGGGCTCCTGCGACAGGGAGCGATCAGCCCCAGCATTTT
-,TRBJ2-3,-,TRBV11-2,CASSFTGNFGTDTQYF,TGTGCCAGCAGCTTTACAGGGAACTTTGGCACAGATACGCAGTATTTT
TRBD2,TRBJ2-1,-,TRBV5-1,CASSLVLAGITYNEQFF,TGCGCCAGCAGCTTGGTTTTAGCGGGTATAACCTACAATGAGCAGTTCTTC
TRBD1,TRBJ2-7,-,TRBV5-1,CASRMGTGNYEQYF,TGCGCCAGCAGAATGGGGACAGGGAACTACGAGCAGTACTTC
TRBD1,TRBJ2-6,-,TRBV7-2,CASTKGDRGGLVLTF,TGTGCCAGCACCAAAGGGGACAGGGGGGGTTTAGTCCTGACTTTC
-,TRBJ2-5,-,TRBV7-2,CASSSAQGWQTQYF,TGTGCCAGCAGCTCTGCACAGGGATGGCAGACCCAGTACTTC
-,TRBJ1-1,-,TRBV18,CASSTPGNTEAFF,TGTGCCAGCTCGACCCCAGGGAACACTGAAGCTTTCTTT
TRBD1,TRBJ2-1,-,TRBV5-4,CASSLSAGGGDEQFF,TGTGCCAGCAGCTTGTCTGCAGGGGGCGGGGATGAGCAGTTCTTC
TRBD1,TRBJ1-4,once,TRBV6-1,CASSEGRTGLYEKLFF,TGTGCCAGCAGTGAAGGACGGACAGGTCTTTATGAAAAACTGTTTTTT
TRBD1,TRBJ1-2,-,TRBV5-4,CASSLSAGTESFYGYTF,TGTGCCAGCAGCTTGTCTGCCGGGACAGAGAGTTTCTATGGCTACACCTTC
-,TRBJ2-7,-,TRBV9,CASSDPGGPDEQYF,TGTGCCAGCAGCGATCCCGGGGGACCTGACGAGCAGTACTTC
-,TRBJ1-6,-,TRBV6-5,CASSYGGNANSPLHF,TGTGCCAGCAGTTACGGGGGGAATGCTAATTCACCCCTCCACTTT
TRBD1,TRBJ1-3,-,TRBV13,CASRRTGTLSGNTIYF,TGTGCCAGCAGACGGACAGGGACTCTCTCTGGAAACACCATATATTTT
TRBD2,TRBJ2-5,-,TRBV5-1,CASSLAAGGGQETQYF,TGCGCCAGCAGCTTAGCCGCGGGGGGCGGTCAGGAGACCCAGTACTTC
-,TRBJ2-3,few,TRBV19,CASSIGTVVTDTQYF,TGTGCCAGTAGTATAGGGACAGTGGTCACAGATACGCAGTATTTT
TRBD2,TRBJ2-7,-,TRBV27,CASSLGGEGFYEQYF,TGTGCCAGCAGTTTAGGAGGGGAGGGATTTTACGAGCAGTACTTC
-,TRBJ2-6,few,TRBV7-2,CASSRAGSGANVLTF,TGTGCCAGCAGCCGGGCGGGGAGTGGGGCCAACGTCCTGACTTTC
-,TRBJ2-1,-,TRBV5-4,CASSLAQQGDERFF,TGTGCCAGCAGCTTGGCCCAACAGGGCGATGAGCGGTTCTTC